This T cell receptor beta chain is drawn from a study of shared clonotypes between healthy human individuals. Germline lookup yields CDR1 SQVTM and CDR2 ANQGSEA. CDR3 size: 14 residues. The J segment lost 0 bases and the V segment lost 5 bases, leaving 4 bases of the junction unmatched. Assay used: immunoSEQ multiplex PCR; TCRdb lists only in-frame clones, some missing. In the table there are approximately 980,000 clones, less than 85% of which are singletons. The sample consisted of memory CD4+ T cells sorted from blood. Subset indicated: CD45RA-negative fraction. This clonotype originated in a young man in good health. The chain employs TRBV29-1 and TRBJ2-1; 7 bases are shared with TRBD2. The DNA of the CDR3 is TGCAGCGTTTTTGGCGGGGGCTCCTACAATGAGCAGTTCTTC. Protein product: CSVFGGGSYNEQFF.